The 26 T cell receptor beta chains listed next were all sequenced from one sample in a study of CD8+CD57+ T cells in acquired aplastic anemia. Profiles of TCR beta VDJ and CDR3 were generated from a genomic DNA template. One entry per CDR3 protein results from TCRdb running MiXCR on the reads. The repertoire includes roughly 250,000 distinct CDR3 sequences, 40% to 50% of them detected once, and approximately 7.8% sits in the top ten. Patients picked for sequencing had shown CD8+CD57+ cell expansion detected by flow cytometry. The sequenced material came from sorted CD4+, CD8+, or CD8+CD57+ T cells (not recorded which) from PBMCs. All receptors derive from a human donor with aplastic anemia.

The sample holds one count of this clonotype. The V call is TRBV7-9, the J call TRBJ1-5; TRBD1 is a possible D gene (6 bases). CDR1 and CDR2 (germline): SEHNR, FQNEAQ (reference sequence). There are 12 residues in the CDR3. V lost 5 bases and J 12 bases, leaving 14 bases between the germline ends. The chain's CDR3 is CASSPDRERQHF. In DNA form, the CDR3 reads TGTGCCAGCAGCCCGGACAGAGAGCGCCAGCATTTT.

This clonotype was picked up one time. Because the CDR3 is missing its conserved closing phenylalanine or tryptophan, this is likely a read error. The DNA is omitted, as the CDR3 cannot be located on it reliably, and the CDR3 follows TCRdb's listing. The chain employs TRBV2 and TRBJ1-2; the table calls TRBD1, which could not be checked here. The CDR3 length is 12 residues, termini included. CDR1 and CDR2 from the germline V gene are SNHLY and FYNNEI. The CDR3: CASSEAGGQSRM.

This clonotype has a count of ten or more. The chain is built from TRBV7-3 and TRBJ2-1; maybe TRBD2 (6 bases). The V end lost 4 bases, the J end lost 4 bases, and 8 bases lay between the germline ends. CDR1 and CDR2 from the germline V gene are SGHTA and FQGTGA. The CDR3 contains 13 residues. Written as DNA, the CDR3 is TGTGCCAGCAGCTCGGGACTGTACAATGAGCAGTTCTTC. Its translation: CASSSGLYNEQFF.

The chain recombines TRBV6-1 with TRBJ1-2; 7 bases agree with TRBD1. The CDR3 is 12 residues long. Looked up from germline, CDR1 is MNHNS and CDR2 is SASEGT. V shed 6 bases and J 7 bases; nucleotides not matched to a gene: 5. The CDR3 loop reads CASSPTGFGYTF. The CDR3 DNA reads TGTGCCAGCAGCCCGACAGGGTTTGGCTACACCTTC.

Only a few counts were recorded for this clonotype. This chain uses TRBV28 with TRBJ1-2, with TRBD1 matching 8 bases. The length of the CDR3 is 14 residues. Germline V gene data show CDR1 as MDHEN and CDR2 as SYDVKM. V was pared by 7 bases and J by 4 bases, with 8 bases of the junction left unmatched. The CDR3 DNA is TGTGCCAGCACGATGACAGGGGACTCCTATGGCTACACCTTC. Encoded protein: CASTMTGDSYGYTF.

This clonotype was observed at least ten times. This chain connects TRBV7-2 to TRBJ1-5; 7 bases agree with TRBD1. CDR1 SGHTA and CDR2 FQGNSA come from the germline V gene. CDR3 size: 15 residues. V lost 5 bases, J lost 6 bases, and 10 bases stayed unmatched. Here the CDR3 DNA reads TGTGCCAGCAGCCAAGCAACAGGGGCGTCTCAGCCCCAGCATTTT. It translates to CASSQATGASQPQHF.

This clonotype was recorded at least ten times. This sequence joins TRBV5-6 and TRBJ2-7; D is perhaps TRBD1 (6 bases). Deletions cut 1 base from V and 3 bases from J, with 14 bases between. This CDR3 has 15 amino acids. CDR1 is SGHDT, CDR2 YYEEEE, per germline. CDR3 residues: CASSLSRDNFYEQYF. CDR3 nucleotide sequence: TGTGCCAGCAGCTTGTCCCGGGACAATTTCTACGAGCAGTACTTC.

V is TRBV5-1 and J is TRBJ2-7; D not resolved. CDR3 size: 11 residues. V lost 5 bases and J 3 bases, leaving 6 bases between the germline ends. Germline loops: CDR1 SGHRS, CDR2 YFSETQ. The CDR3 DNA reads as TGCGCCAGCAGGAGAAACTACGAGCAGTACTTC. Residues: CASRRNYEQYF.

At least ten counts were recorded for this clonotype. J is TRBJ1-1 and V is TRBV20-1; no clear D. V lost 3 bases and J 1 base, leaving 9 bases between the germline ends. Looked up from germline, CDR1 is DFQATT and CDR2 is SNEGSKA (reference sequence). The CDR3 has 13 residues. In nucleotides, the CDR3 is TGCAGTGCTAGCCTACATGGGAACACTGAAGCTTTCTTT. Its protein is CSASLHGNTEAFF.

In regard to this clonotype: The junction and the germline gene differ at one end; a read error may be behind it. V usage is TRBV19 and J usage is TRBJ2-5; TRBD2 might be the D (5 bases). From germline, CDR1 is LNHDA and CDR2 SQIVND (reference sequence). The CDR3 consists of 14 residues. CDR3 amino acids: CASSTPGFGETQYF. DNA for the CDR3: TGTGCCAGCAGTACCCCGGGATTTGGAGAGACCCAGTACTTC.

This clonotype appeared a single time. The chain carries TRBV24-1 and TRBJ2-1; 13 nucleotides match TRBD2. V was pared by 5 bases and J by 9 bases, with 12 bases of the junction left unmatched. Germline loops: CDR1 KGHDR, CDR2 SFDVKD. The CDR3 is 17 residues long. The CDR3 loop reads CATSGRGLAGSGTEQFF. The CDR3, as DNA: TGTGCCACCAGTGGTAGGGGACTAGCGGGAAGTGGCACTGAGCAGTTCTTC.

With respect to this clonotype: At one boundary the junction diverges from the germline segment, which might be a read error. The chain employs TRBV20-1 and TRBJ2-1; perhaps TRBD2 as D (6 bases). The CDR3 extends over 11 amino acids. Germline assignment: CDR1 DFQATT and CDR2 SNEGSKA (reference sequence). CDR3 bases: TGCAGTGCTAGCGTCGGGACTCTTTCCCCTTTC. As protein: CSASVGTLSPF.

This clonotype was observed a few times. The genes are TRBV27 and TRBJ2-1; TRBD1 aligns across 7 bases. Looked up from germline, CDR1 is MNHEY and CDR2 is SMNVEV (reference sequence). This CDR3 is 11 amino acids long. With V trimmed by 6 bases and J by 9 bases, 2 bases remained unmatched. In DNA, the CDR3 is TGTGCCAGCAGAGGGGGCAGTGAGCAGTTCTTC. Protein product: CASRGGSEQFF.

For this clonotype: A much larger clone is a single base away; this may be a read error. CDR3 sequence: CASNQTDSNQPQHF. As DNA, the CDR3 is TGTGCCAGCAACCAGACAGATAGCAATCAGCCCCAGCATTTT. The chain joins TRBV7-9 to TRBJ1-5, with D possibly matching TRBD1 (5 bases). Germline V gene lookup returns CDR1 SEHNR and CDR2 FQNEAQ (reference sequence). Deletions cut 7 bases from V and 0 bases from J, with 10 bases between. The CDR3 loop spans 14 amino acids.

The CDR3 spells CASSRGVNSYNEQFF. CDR3 sequence (DNA): TGTGCCAGCAGTCGCGGGGTAAATTCCTACAATGAGCAGTTCTTC. This sequence joins TRBV2 and TRBJ2-1, with a tentative D call TRBD2 (6 bases). Per germline, CDR1 SNHLY and CDR2 FYNNEI. The CDR3 is 15 residues long. With 5 bases removed from V and 1 base from J, the gap between germline ends came to 12 bases.

The chain combines TRBV29-1 with TRBJ2-5, with 8 bases lining up with TRBD1. Losses at the gene ends were 7 bases for V and 1 base for J; bases not matched to a gene: 2. CDR1 is SQVTM and CDR2 is ANQGSEA in the germline V gene. The CDR3 is 12 residues long. The CDR3 coding sequence is TGCAGCGCAGGACAGGGCCAAGAGACCCAGTACTTC. Amino acids: CSAGQGQETQYF.

Ten or more counts support this clonotype. The rearrangement joins TRBV6-4 to TRBJ2-5; D is unclear. V lost 9 bases to trimming and J lost 2 bases, with 16 bases between them. CDR1 is MRHNA and CDR2 is SNTAGT in the germline V gene. The CDR3 extends over 14 amino acids. The CDR3 loop is CARKRIREQETQYF. CDR3 bases: TGTGCCAGGAAAAGGATTCGCGAACAAGAGACCCAGTACTTC.

This chain connects TRBV7-9 to TRBJ1-2; D unresolved. The CDR3 is 12 residues long. Trimming took off 1 base at V and 9 bases at J, with 9 bases between the two ends. Germline V gene lookup returns CDR1 SEHNR and CDR2 FQNEAQ (reference sequence). Written as DNA, the CDR3 is TGTGCCAGCAGCTTAGACCCCTCTCGCTACACCTTC. Translated: CASSLDPSRYTF. Filled out from reference TRBV7-9 and TRBJ1-2, the complete variable domain reads DTGVSQNPRHKITKRGQNVTFRCDPISEHNRLYWYRQTLGQGPEFLTYFQNEAQLEKSRLLSDRFSAERPKGSFSTLEIQRTEQGDSAMYLCASSLDPSRYTFGSGTRLTVV.

There are many counts of this clonotype. This chain connects TRBV7-9 to TRBJ2-7; no clear D gene. Germline-derived CDR1 and CDR2 are SEHNR and FQNEAQ (reference sequence). The germline V and J ends were trimmed by 7 bases and 6 bases, with 10 bases remaining between them. The CDR3 has 11 residues. The CDR3: CASTPLGEQYF. The CDR3 DNA reads TGTGCCAGCACCCCCTTGGGCGAGCAGTACTTC. The variable domain in full, with the rest retrieved from reference TRBV7-9 and TRBJ2-7, is DTGVSQNPRHKITKRGQNVTFRCDPISEHNRLYWYRQTLGQGPEFLTYFQNEAQLEKSRLLSDRFSAERPKGSFSTLEIQRTEQGDSAMYLCASTPLGEQYFGPGTRLTVT.

This clonotype has just a few counts. V is TRBV30 and J is TRBJ2-7; TRBD1 agrees at 10 bases. The CDR3 length is 13 residues. V dropped 2 bases and J dropped 6; count of bases not matched to a gene: 4. CDR1 is GTSNPN and CDR2 is SVGIG in the germline V gene (reference sequence). The CDR3: CAWSPGTGAEQYF. In DNA, the CDR3 is TGTGCCTGGAGTCCCGGGACAGGGGCCGAGCAGTACTTC. The variable domain in full, with the rest retrieved from reference TRBV30 and TRBJ2-7, is SQTIHQWPATLVQPVGSPLSLECTVEGTSNPNLYWYRQAAGRGLQLLFYSVGIGQISSEVPQNLSASRPQDRQFILSSKKLLLSDSGFYLCAWSPGTGAEQYFGPGTRLTVT.

The rearrangement links TRBV6-5 to TRBJ1-2; D is perhaps TRBD1 (5 bases). Germline values: CDR1 MNHEY, CDR2 SVGAGI. V gave up 7 bases and J gave up 0 bases, with 21 bases separating them. The CDR3 runs to 17 residues. CDR3 region: CASTLLYEGEPNYGYTF. The CDR3 nucleotides read TGTGCCAGCACCCTCCTTTATGAAGGGGAACCTAACTATGGCTACACCTTC.

This clonotype was observed at least ten times. CDR3 DNA sequence: TGTGCCAGCAGCTTAGGATGGCTATACGAGCAGTACTTC. This encodes CASSLGWLYEQYF. The chain recombines TRBV11-2 with TRBJ2-7; D not certain. The CDR3 length is 13 residues. Between the trimmed V and J ends, which lost 1 base and 4 bases, there was a span of 8 bases. CDR1 is SGHAT, CDR2 FQNNGV, per germline.

This clonotype occurred many times. The genes are TRBV5-8 and TRBJ2-2; no firm D call. CDR1 is SGHTS and CDR2 is YDEGEE in the germline V gene. Trimming took 0 bases from V and 1 from J, leaving 7 bases between them. The CDR3 length is 15 residues. DNA for the CDR3: TGTGCCAGCAGCTTGGGTCTAGTGAACACCGGGGAGCTGTTTTTT. Protein product: CASSLGLVNTGELFF.

Only one count was recorded for this clonotype. This may stem from a read error, because a much larger clone lies one nucleotide away. This rearrangement joins TRBV5-1 to TRBJ1-1; tentatively, D is TRBD1 (6 bases). This CDR3 contains 14 residues. Germline values: CDR1 SGHRS, CDR2 YFSETQ. In nucleotides, the CDR3 is TGCGCCAGCAGCCGAGGGGGGTCGGACACTGAAGCTCTCTTT. This encodes CASSRGGSDTEALF.

The rearrangement links TRBV7-2 to TRBJ1-6; 7 bases are shared with TRBD1. Germline V gives CDR1 SGHTA, CDR2 FQGNSA. The CDR3 runs to 16 residues. J gave up 5 bases and V 5 bases, and 9 bases lay outside the gene matches. In DNA form, the CDR3 reads TGTGCCAGCAGCCATACAACACAGGGGAATAATTCACCCCTCCACTTT. Protein sequence: CASSHTTQGNNSPLHF.

This rearrangement joins TRBV9 to TRBJ2-7; D perhaps matches TRBD2 (5 bases). Germline lookup yields CDR1 SGDLS and CDR2 YYNGEE. The CDR3 sequence is 17 residues long. Trimming took 3 bases from V and 5 from J, leaving 24 bases between them. In nucleotides, the CDR3 is TGTGCCAGCAGCGGGAACACCGGGGAGCTAGTTATCCACGAGCAGTACTTC. Translating gives CASSGNTGELVIHEQYF.